This T cell receptor beta chain comes out of a study of blood T cell repertoires in COVID-19. In the original analysis: Amplification with reference gene primers provided the estimates of nucleated cell counts. Only in-frame clones appear in the TCRdb table, and some are missing; sequencing was by immunoSEQ multiplex PCR. For V, J and clone size, that table is used; D and trimming come from the DNA. The sample includes a few hundred thousand clones, around 89% seen only once; the top ten take approximately 4.3%. Participants spanned ages roughly 18 to 90 years and resided in 20 to 30 US areas. The receptor's source is a woman aged 18-29 years with acute COVID-19. Specimen: PBMCs or T cells enriched from blood (not recorded which).

DNA for the CDR3: TGTGCCAGTACAGGGCCCGGAAACACCATATATTTT. It codes for CASTGPGNTIYF. This chain connects TRBV6-6 to TRBJ1-3; TRBD1 is a possible D gene (6 bases). The CDR3 covers 12 residues. Trimming removed 9 bases from V and 4 bases from J, with 10 bases in between. CDR1 is MNHNY and CDR2 is SVGAGI in the germline V gene (reference sequence).